This TCR beta chain originates from a study of blood T cell repertoires in COVID-19. Study summary: In each case, the material was cDNA or gDNA derived from T cells, B-cell-depleted T cells, or PBMCs.

Original data processing: Amplifying reference gene primers gave estimates of nucleated cell counts. The assay was immunoSEQ multiplex PCR, and TCRdb's table has in-frame clones only and misses some. V, J and clone size reflect that table, while D and trimming were determined from the DNA. The data contain some 210,000 clones, about 88% of them singletons. The germline CDR1 and CDR2 sequences are SGHRS and YFSETQ. Trimming removed 3 bases from V and 8 bases from J, with 15 bases in between. The CDR3 is 14 residues long. The sequenced material came from peripheral blood. The genes are TRBV5-1 and TRBJ1-3, with D possibly being TRBD1 (6 bases). The TCR comes from a woman between 40 and 55 years old who had recovered from COVID-19. CDR3 in DNA: TGCGCCAGCAGCTCGCGGGGGGGCGCGGACACCATATATTTT. The encoded protein is CASSSRGGADTIYF.